Shown below are 10 T cell receptor beta chains from a single sample sequenced in a study of blood T cell repertoires in COVID-19. Produced via immunoSEQ multiplex PCR; TCRdb's table is partial and in-frame only. There are hundreds of thousands of clones in the sample; 86% occur only once, and over 1.3% lies in the top ten. Sequenced: peripheral blood. All receptors derive from a woman aged 25-40 years with active or convalescent COVID-19.

This clone was counted only a few times. V and J are TRBV15 and TRBJ2-2, with D possibly TRBD2 on 6 matching bases. This CDR3 has 15 residues. V was clipped by 4 bases and J by 1 base, with 10 bases between them. Per the germline V gene, CDR1 is LNHNV and CDR2 is YYDKDF (reference sequence). The CDR3 loop reads CATSKGGENTGELFF. The DNA for the CDR3 is TGTGCCACCAGCAAGGGCGGGGAGAACACCGGGGAGCTGTTTTTT. Supplemented by reference TRBV15 and TRBJ2-2, the full variable domain reads DAMVIQNPRYQVTQFGKPVTLSCSQTLNHNVMYWYQQKSSQAPKLLFHYYDKDFNNEADTPDNFQSRRPNTSFCFLDIRSPGLGDTAMYLCATSKGGENTGELFFGEGSRLTVL.

This clone was seen once. The chain is built from TRBV9 and TRBJ1-2, with D perhaps matching TRBD1 (6 bases). Trimming removed 2 bases at V and 2 bases at J, with 10 bases between. The CDR3 has 14 residues. Germline V lookup: CDR1 SGDLS, CDR2 YYNGEE. The CDR3 DNA sequence: TGTGCCAGCAGCGTCGGACAGTTCAACTATGGCTACACCTTC. Translated: CASSVGQFNYGYTF.

The chain employs TRBV19 and TRBJ1-2; 9 bases agree with TRBD1. Unmatched junction bases numbered 13, after V lost 10 bases and J lost 4 bases. The CDR3 has 15 residues. Germline lookup yields CDR1 LNHDA and CDR2 SQIVND (reference sequence). The CDR3 loop is CATQDRGSFFYGYTF. In DNA, the CDR3 is TGTGCCACCCAGGACAGGGGATCTTTTTTCTATGGCTACACCTTC.

The chain links TRBV24-1 to TRBJ2-2, with a weak D call TRBD2 (5 bases). CDR1 is KGHDR and CDR2 is SFDVKD in the germline V gene. The V and J ends lost 4 bases and 4 bases respectively, with 9 bases between them. The CDR3 totals 14 residues. In DNA, the CDR3 is TGTGCCACCAGTGAGGGAGTTGGCACCGGGGAGCTGTTTTTT. It specifies CATSEGVGTGELFF.

This chain joins TRBV6-5 and TRBJ2-7; D possibly corresponds to TRBD1 (5 bases). Trimming shortened V by 0 bases and J by 6 bases, and 12 bases separated the two germline ends. The CDR3 runs 14 residues. From germline, CDR1 is MNHEY and CDR2 SVGAGI. The CDR3 loop reads CASSYSMSRVEQYF. For the CDR3, the DNA is TGTGCCAGCAGTTACTCGATGTCCAGGGTCGAGCAGTACTTC.

CDR3 region: CASSDGTSGYEQYF. The CDR3 coding sequence is TGCGCCAGCAGCGACGGGACTAGCGGGTACGAGCAGTACTTC. The J gene is TRBJ2-7, the V gene TRBV5-1, with TRBD2 matching over 12 bases. The J segment lost 4 bases and the V segment lost 4 bases, leaving 3 bases of the junction unmatched. CDR1 and CDR2 from the germline V gene are SGHRS and YFSETQ. This CDR3 has 14 residues.

V and J are TRBV5-5 and TRBJ1-1, with D possibly being TRBD1 (5 bases). V was pared by 4 bases and J by 5 bases, with 9 bases between. The CDR3 extends over 12 amino acids. Germline V gene data show CDR1 as SGHKS and CDR2 as YYEKEE (reference sequence). The CDR3 nucleotides read TGTGCCAGCAGCGTAGGGGAAACTGAAGCTTTCTTT. This gives the protein CASSVGETEAFF.

This chain uses TRBV6-5 with TRBJ1-2; weak D call: TRBD1 (6 bases). The V end lost 6 bases, the J end lost 6 bases, and 14 bases lay between the germline ends. The CDR3 has 13 amino acids. Germline values: CDR1 MNHEY, CDR2 SVGAGI. CDR3 amino acids: CASRKGTPDGYTF. CDR3 nucleotides: TGTGCCAGCAGGAAAGGGACACCCGATGGCTACACCTTC.

This chain connects TRBV5-4 to TRBJ1-1, with TRBD1 matching over 8 bases. The CDR3 is 15 amino acids. With 5 bases clipped from V and 1 base from J, the junction kept 7 bases outside the gene matches. Germline CDR1 reads SGHNT; CDR2 reads YYREEE (reference sequence). The CDR3 sequence is CASSLPGTGNTEAFF. The CDR3 nucleotides read TGTGCCAGCAGTCTACCCGGGACAGGGAACACTGAAGCTTTCTTT.

This clone appeared once. The V call is TRBV14, the J call TRBJ2-3; D not certain. There are 16 residues in the CDR3. V lost 0 bases to trimming and J lost 3 bases, with 13 bases between them. CDR1 and CDR2 from the germline V gene are SGHDN and FVKESK. CDR3 amino acids: CASSQDVRFQTDTQYF. The CDR3 DNA is TGTGCCAGCAGCCAAGATGTCCGGTTTCAAACAGATACGCAGTATTTT.